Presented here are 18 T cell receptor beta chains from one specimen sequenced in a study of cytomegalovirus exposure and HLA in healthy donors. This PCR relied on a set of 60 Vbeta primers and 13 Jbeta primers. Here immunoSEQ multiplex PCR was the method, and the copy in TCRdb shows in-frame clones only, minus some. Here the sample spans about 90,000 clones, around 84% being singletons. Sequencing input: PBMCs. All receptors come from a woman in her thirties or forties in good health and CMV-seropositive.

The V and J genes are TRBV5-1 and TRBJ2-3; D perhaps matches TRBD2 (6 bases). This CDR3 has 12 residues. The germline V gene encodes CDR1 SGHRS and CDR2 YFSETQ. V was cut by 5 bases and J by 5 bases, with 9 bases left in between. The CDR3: CASRISGDTQYF. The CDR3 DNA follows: TGCGCCAGCAGGATTAGCGGAGATACGCAGTATTTT.

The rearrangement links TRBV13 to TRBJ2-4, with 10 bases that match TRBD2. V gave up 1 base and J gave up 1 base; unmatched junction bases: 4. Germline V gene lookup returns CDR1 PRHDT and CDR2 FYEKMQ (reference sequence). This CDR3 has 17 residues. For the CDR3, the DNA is TGTGCCAGCAGCTTAGAGGGACTAGCGATTGCCAAAAACATTCAGTACTTC. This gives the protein CASSLEGLAIAKNIQYF.

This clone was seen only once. The DNA for the CDR3 is TGTGCCAGCAGCTTAACGTATAGCGGACACCAGTACTTC. It is translated as CASSLTYSGHQYF. The chain recombines TRBV7-3 with TRBJ2-7; tentatively, D is TRBD2 (6 bases). Germline values: CDR1 SGHTA, CDR2 FQGTGA. Between the trimmed V and J ends, which lost 0 bases and 10 bases, there was a span of 13 bases. The CDR3 extends over 13 amino acids.

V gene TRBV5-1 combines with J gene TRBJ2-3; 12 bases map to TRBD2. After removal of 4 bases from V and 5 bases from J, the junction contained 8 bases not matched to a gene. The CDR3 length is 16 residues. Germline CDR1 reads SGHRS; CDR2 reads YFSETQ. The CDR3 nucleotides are TGCGCCAGCAGCCTGGTGACTAGCGGGAGAGGAGATACGCAGTATTTT. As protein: CASSLVTSGRGDTQYF. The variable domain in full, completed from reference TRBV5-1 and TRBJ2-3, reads KAGVTQTPRYLIKTRGQQVTLSCSPISGHRSVSWYQQTPGQGLQFLFEYFSETQRNKGNFPGRFSGRQFSNSRSEMNVSTLELGDSALYLCASSLVTSGRGDTQYFGPGTRLTVL.

The CDR3, as DNA: TGTGCCAGCAGCGTAGACCCCAACAGGGTGAACACTGAAGCTTTCTTT. Amino acids: CASSVDPNRVNTEAFF. J is TRBJ1-1 and V is TRBV9; tentatively, D is TRBD1 (6 bases). CDR3 length: 16 amino acids. The germline V gene encodes CDR1 SGDLS and CDR2 YYNGEE. Deletions cut 0 bases from V and 0 bases from J, with 12 bases between.

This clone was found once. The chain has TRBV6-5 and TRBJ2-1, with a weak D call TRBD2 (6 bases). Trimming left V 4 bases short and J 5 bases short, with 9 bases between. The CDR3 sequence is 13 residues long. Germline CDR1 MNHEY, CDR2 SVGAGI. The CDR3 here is CASSWTNNNEQFF. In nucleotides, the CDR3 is TGTGCCAGCAGTTGGACTAACAACAATGAGCAGTTCTTC.

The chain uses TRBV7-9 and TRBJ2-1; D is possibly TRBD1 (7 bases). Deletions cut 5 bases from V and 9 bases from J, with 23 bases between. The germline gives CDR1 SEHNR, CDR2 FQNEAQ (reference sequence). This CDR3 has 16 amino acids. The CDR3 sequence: CASSPTPQAGGTEQFF. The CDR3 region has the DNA TGTGCCAGCAGCCCAACCCCCCAGGCAGGGGGGACTGAGCAGTTCTTC.

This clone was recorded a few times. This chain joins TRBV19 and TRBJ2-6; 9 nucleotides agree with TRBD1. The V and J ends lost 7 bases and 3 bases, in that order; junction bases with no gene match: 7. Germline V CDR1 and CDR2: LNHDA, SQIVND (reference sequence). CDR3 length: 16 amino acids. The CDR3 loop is CASKGQGSSGANVLTF. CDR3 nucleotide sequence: TGTGCCAGTAAGGGACAGGGATCGAGTGGGGCCAACGTCCTGACTTTC. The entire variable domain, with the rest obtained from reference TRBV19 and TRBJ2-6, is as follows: DGGITQSPKYLFRKEGQNVTLSCEQNLNHDAMYWYRQDPGQGLRLIYYSQIVNDFQKGDIAEGYSVSREKKESFPLTVTSAQKNPTAFYLCASKGQGSSGANVLTFGAGSRLTVL.

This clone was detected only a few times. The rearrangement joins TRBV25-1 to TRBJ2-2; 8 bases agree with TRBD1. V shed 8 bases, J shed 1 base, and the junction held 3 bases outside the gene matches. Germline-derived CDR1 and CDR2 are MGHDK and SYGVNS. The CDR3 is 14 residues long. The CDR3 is CASRGTGNTGELFF. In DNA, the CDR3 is TGTGCCAGCCGCGGGACAGGGAACACCGGGGAGCTGTTTTTT. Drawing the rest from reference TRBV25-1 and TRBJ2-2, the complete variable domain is EADIYQTPRYLVIGTGKKITLECSQTMGHDKMYWYQQDPGMELHLIHYSYGVNSTEKGDLSSESTVSRIRTEHFPLTLESARPSHTSQYLCASRGTGNTGELFFGEGSRLTVL.

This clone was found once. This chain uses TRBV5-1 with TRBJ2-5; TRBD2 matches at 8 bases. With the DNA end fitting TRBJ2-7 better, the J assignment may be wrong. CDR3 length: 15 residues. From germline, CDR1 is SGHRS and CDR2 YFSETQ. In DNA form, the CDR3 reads TGCGCCAGCAGCCCCGCCGAGGGACTAGGATACGAGCAGTACTTC. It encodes CASSPAEGLGYEQYF.

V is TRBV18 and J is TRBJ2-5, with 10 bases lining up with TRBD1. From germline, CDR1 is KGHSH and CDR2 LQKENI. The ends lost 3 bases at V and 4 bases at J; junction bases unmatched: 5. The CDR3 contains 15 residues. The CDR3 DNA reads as TGTGCCAGCTCACCGCGGGACAGGGGAGGAGAGACCCAGTACTTC. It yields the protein CASSPRDRGGETQYF. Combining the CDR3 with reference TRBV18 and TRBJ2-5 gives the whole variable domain NAGVMQNPRHLVRRRGQEARLRCSPMKGHSHVYWYRQLPEEGLKFMVYLQKENIIDESGMPKERFSAEFPKEGPSILRIQQVVRGDSAAYFCASSPRDRGGETQYFGPGTRLLVL.

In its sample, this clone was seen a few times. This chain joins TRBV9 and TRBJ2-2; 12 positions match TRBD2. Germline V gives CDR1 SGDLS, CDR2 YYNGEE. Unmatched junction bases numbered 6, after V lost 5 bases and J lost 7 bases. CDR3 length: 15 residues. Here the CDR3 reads CASRPSGREDGELFF. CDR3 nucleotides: TGTGCCAGCAGGCCTAGCGGGAGGGAAGACGGGGAGCTGTTTTTT.

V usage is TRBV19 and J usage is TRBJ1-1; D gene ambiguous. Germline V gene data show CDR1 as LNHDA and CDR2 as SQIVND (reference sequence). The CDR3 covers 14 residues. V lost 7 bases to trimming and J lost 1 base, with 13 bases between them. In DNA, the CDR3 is TGTGCCAGTAACCAGGTTCGGCCGAACACTGAAGCTTTCTTT. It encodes CASNQVRPNTEAFF.

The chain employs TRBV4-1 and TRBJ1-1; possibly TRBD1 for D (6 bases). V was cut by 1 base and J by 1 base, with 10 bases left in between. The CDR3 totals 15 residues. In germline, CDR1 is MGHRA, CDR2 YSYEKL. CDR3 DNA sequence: TGCGCCAGCAGCCAAGTGCTCAGGGGGAACACTGAAGCTTTCTTT. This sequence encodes CASSQVLRGNTEAFF.

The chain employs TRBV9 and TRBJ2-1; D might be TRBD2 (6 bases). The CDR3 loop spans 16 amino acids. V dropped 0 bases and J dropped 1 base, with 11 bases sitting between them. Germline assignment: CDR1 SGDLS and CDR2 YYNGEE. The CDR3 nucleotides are TGTGCCAGCAGCGTAGATTTTGCGGGGTCCTACAATGAGCAGTTCTTC. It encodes CASSVDFAGSYNEQFF.

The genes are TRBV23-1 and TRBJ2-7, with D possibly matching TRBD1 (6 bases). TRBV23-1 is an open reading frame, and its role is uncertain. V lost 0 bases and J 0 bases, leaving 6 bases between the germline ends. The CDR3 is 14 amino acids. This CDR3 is CASSQSDSSYEQYF. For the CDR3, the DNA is TGCGCCAGCAGTCAATCGGACAGCTCCTACGAGCAGTACTTC.

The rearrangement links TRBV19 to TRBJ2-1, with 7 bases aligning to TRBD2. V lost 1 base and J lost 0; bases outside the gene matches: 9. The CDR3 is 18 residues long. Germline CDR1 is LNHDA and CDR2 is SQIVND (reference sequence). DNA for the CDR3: TGTGCCAGTAGTATAGCGCTAGCGGAGCCGAGCTCCTACAATGAGCAGTTCTTC. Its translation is CASSIALAEPSSYNEQFF.

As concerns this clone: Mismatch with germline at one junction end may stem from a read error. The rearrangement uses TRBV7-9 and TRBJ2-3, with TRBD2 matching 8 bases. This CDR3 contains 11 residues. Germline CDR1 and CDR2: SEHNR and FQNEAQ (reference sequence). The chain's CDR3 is CASSVSGELHF. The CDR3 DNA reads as TGTGCCAGCAGCGTTAGCGGGGAGTTGCATTTT. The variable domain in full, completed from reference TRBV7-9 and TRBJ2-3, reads DTGVSQNPRHKITKRGQNVTFRCDPISEHNRLYWYRQTLGQGPEFLTYFQNEAQLEKSRLLSDRFSAERPKGSFSTLEIQRTEQGDSAMYLCASSVSGELHFGPGTRLTVL.